These 3 T cell receptor beta chains came from one sample sequenced in a study of cytomegalovirus exposure and HLA in healthy donors (dated by TCRdb to about 2017). Libraries came from the immunoSEQ multiplex PCR assay. For the multiplex PCR, a mixture combining 60 forward primers for TCR Vbeta segments and 13 reverse primers for TCR Jbeta segments was used. TCRdb mirrors the immuneACCESS table, restricted to in-frame sequences. Some clones are absent from its copies; in checked studies, under half trace to an unresolved V gene, and the reason for the others is unknown. The sample's clone listing holds some 200,000 clones. The ten largest clones add up to around 1.1% of the sample. Sequences were obtained from PBMCs. The receptors come from a girl aged 2 to 9 in good health and CMV-seropositive.

CDR3 sequence reads: CASSPPGQGTDTQYF. As DNA, the CDR3 is TGTGCCAGCTCACCTCCCGGACAGGGCACAGATACGCAGTATTTT. The chain links TRBV18 to TRBJ2-3; 7 positions match TRBD1. Looked up from germline, CDR1 is KGHSH and CDR2 is LQKENI. The trim removed 3 bases at V and 1 base at J, leaving 4 bases unmatched. This CDR3 contains 15 residues.

The rearrangement joins TRBV6-4 to TRBJ2-2, with 9 bases fitting TRBD2. With V trimmed by 7 bases and J by 0 bases, 9 bases remained unmatched. Germline assignment: CDR1 MRHNA and CDR2 SNTAGT. This CDR3 region has 17 residues. CDR3 sequence (DNA): TGTGCCAGCACCTCCTCGGCGGGAGGGGCGAACACCGGGGAGCTGTTTTTT. Its protein is CASTSSAGGANTGELFF.

The chain couples TRBV27 to TRBJ1-1; D perhaps matches TRBD1 (6 bases). This CDR3 is built from 19 residues. V lost 2 bases and J 1 base, leaving 23 bases between the germline ends. From germline, CDR1 is MNHEY and CDR2 SMNVEV (reference sequence). The CDR3 sequence: CASSLRVGTSSPKNTEAFF. The CDR3 DNA sequence: TGTGCCAGCAGTTTACGAGTCGGGACAAGCAGCCCGAAGAACACTGAAGCTTTCTTT.